The T cell receptor beta chain under discussion was sequenced for a study of blood T cell repertoires in COVID-19. Overall study context: T cells, B-cell-depleted T cells, or PBMCs supplied cDNA or gDNA.

Profiled with immunoSEQ multiplex PCR; TCRdb holds only in-frame clones, not every one. The profile shows 140,000 to 150,000 clones, around 84% of them singletons. Germline-derived CDR1 and CDR2 are ENHRY and SYGVKD. The CDR3 has 14 residues. Trimming stripped 2 bases from V and 0 bases from J, with 7 bases between. This clonotype was sampled from a man in his fifties or sixties with active or convalescent COVID-19. Sequenced: peripheral blood. The chain employs TRBV10-3 and TRBJ2-5; weak D call: TRBD1 (5 bases). CDR3: CAISEEGDQETQYF. The CDR3 DNA reads TGTGCCATCAGTGAGGAAGGGGACCAAGAGACCCAGTACTTC.